The sequence of this T cell receptor (beta chain) was determined in a study of CXCR3-negative and CXCR3-positive naive CD8 T cells (dated by TCRdb to about 2019). With regard to the full study: Approximately 140 million TRB reads were obtained in total, roughly 1.5 +/- 0.3 million reads per library. Diversity and physicochemical repertoire analyses were performed on about a dozen donors pooled from two independent experiments. The TRBV-TRBJ cluster analysis covered naive subsets from 5 donors and memory cells from 3 donors. The study at large found these results: Comparably high repertoire diversity was found in both naive subsets, whereas much lower repertoire diversity was found in memory CD8+ T cells. TRB CDR3s from CXCR3-positive naive cells showed higher hydrophobicity (lower Kidera factor 4), lower energy, and higher strength and volume indices than CXCR3-negative naive cells. Because surface CD5, which is linked to self-reactivity in mice, was comparable between the naive subsets, TCR interaction strength was also inferred from TRB CDR3 physicochemical properties. Freshly isolated PBMCs were used for most assays because CXCR3 expression partially decreased after cryopreservation. Similar TRBV-TRBJ usage was shown by naive CXCR3-negative and CXCR3-positive cells from the same donor, whereas distinct patterns were shown by memory cells.

Each CD8+ T cell subset was flow-sorted in triplicate, with roughly 330,000 cells per subset placed directly into RLT lysis buffer. Naive CD8+ T cells were defined stringently as CD45RO-CCR7+CD27+CD95- to exclude memory contaminants. Using standard density gradient centrifugation, peripheral blood mononuclear cells were isolated from buffy coats. Naive CXCR3-negative and CXCR3-positive CD8+ T cells were flow-sorted using a FACSAria III. Total RNA was extracted from sorted cells using an RNeasy Mini Kit. A note on this clonotype: It lacks a known antigen.

From cysteine to phenylalanine, the CDR3 is 15 amino acids long. No DNA sequence is on record. The germline V gene yields MGHRA for CDR1 and YSYEKL for CDR2. The instrument was a NextSeq 550. The Human TCR Profiling Kit (MiLaboratory) was used to prepare UMI-labeled 5' RACE TRB cDNA libraries. cDNA synthesis used the entire amount of extracted RNA, and PCR amplification then used the entire amount of cDNA produced. Libraries were prepared in parallel with an identical number of PCR cycles. As for the original processing: With a requirement of at least two reads per UMI, MIGEC and MiXCR extracted about 50,000 +/- 10,000 unique UMI-labeled TRB cDNA molecules per library. On average, about 40,000 +/- 10,000 functional in-frame TRB CDR3 nucleotide clonotypes lacking stop codons were found per library. Diversity metrics, including normalized Shannon-Wiener and Chao1, were computed in VDJtools after downsampling to 5000 UMI-labeled TRB molecules per sample. VDJtools computed clonotype-size-weighted physicochemical properties of the central five CDR3 residues: interaction energy, strength, volume and Kidera factor 4. TCRdb reprocessed the reads and lists each CDR3 protein sequence as a single entry, with no DNA. The authors' filters were not applied to this entry. The sample table gives 85,000 to 120,000 distinct CDR3 sequences. The top ten clones comprise more than 0.3% of the sample.

What was sequenced was naive CXCR3+ CD8+ T cells from blood. The cell subset or site label, as the study defines it: CD45RO-CCR7+CD27+CD95- naive CD8+ T cells expressing CXCR3 (TNR3+). This clonotype originated in a human donor in good health. Some clones in this sample may be carry-over from other donors' samples. Recombination linked TRBV4-1 to TRBJ2-2; as DNA is missing, the TRBD1 call by TCRdb cannot be tested. CDR3 sequence: CASSLHPQGSGELFF.